A single sample gave rise to the 21 T cell receptor beta chains below, sequenced in a study of cytomegalovirus exposure and HLA in healthy donors. In the PCR, 60 Vbeta and 13 Jbeta primers were used. Measured with immunoSEQ multiplex PCR; TCRdb has only the in-frame clones, and not every one. The data contain over 150,000 clones, around 82% of them seen just once; the ten biggest clones take up about 13%. The sequenced material came from PBMCs. Receptors originate from a woman aged 45-65 years in good health and CMV-seropositive.

In DNA, the CDR3 is TGTGCCAGCAGCTTCCCCTACGAGGCTAACTATGGCTACACCTTC. Translating it yields CASSFPYEANYGYTF. The chain uses TRBV7-9 and TRBJ1-2; the D is unclear. Germline V gene data show CDR1 as SEHNR and CDR2 as FQNEAQ (reference sequence). This CDR3 region has 15 residues. The ends were cut back, 3 bases at V and 0 bases at J, with 11 bases in the middle.

The J gene is TRBJ1-1, the V gene TRBV2; TRBD1 agrees at 8 bases. V shed 6 bases and J 0 bases; nucleotides not matched to a gene: 6. Per the germline V gene, CDR1 is SNHLY and CDR2 is FYNNEI. The CDR3 runs 15 residues. The CDR3 spells CASRSDRGLNTEAFF. For the CDR3, the DNA is TGTGCCAGCAGATCCGACAGGGGACTGAACACTGAAGCTTTCTTT.

This rearrangement joins TRBV19 to TRBJ1-4; 10 nucleotides align to TRBD1. Losses at the gene ends were 6 bases for V and 3 bases for J; bases not matched to a gene: 1. This CDR3 comprises 14 residues. Germline CDR1 and CDR2: LNHDA and SQIVND (reference sequence). CDR3 bases: TGTGCCAGTAGAGGGACAGGGGCTAATGAAAAACTGTTTTTT. Translating gives CASRGTGANEKLFF. The entire variable domain, with the rest obtained from reference TRBV19 and TRBJ1-4, is as follows: DGGITQSPKYLFRKEGQNVTLSCEQNLNHDAMYWYRQDPGQGLRLIYYSQIVNDFQKGDIAEGYSVSREKKESFPLTVTSAQKNPTAFYLCASRGTGANEKLFFGSGTQLSVL.

The CDR3 sequence: CASSEMAGNQPQHF. CDR3 bases: TGTGCCAGCAGTGAAATGGCAGGGAATCAGCCCCAGCATTTT. The chain links TRBV6-1 to TRBJ1-5; a possible D gene is TRBD1 (5 bases). CDR1 is MNHNS, CDR2 SASEGT, per germline. Between the trimmed V and J ends, which lost 2 bases and 4 bases, there was a span of 9 bases. This CDR3 is built from 14 residues.

V usage is TRBV7-9 and J usage is TRBJ2-3, with 10 bases fitting TRBD2. CDR3 size: 15 residues. Germline CDR1 and CDR2: SEHNR and FQNEAQ (reference sequence). Trimming took 1 base from V and 7 from J; bases not matched to a gene: 5. The CDR3 DNA reads as TGTGCCAGCAGCTTAGAGGCTAGCGGGGGATATACGCAGTATTTT. Translation gives CASSLEASGGYTQYF.

CDR3 DNA sequence: TGTGCCAGCAGCTTAAGTTTTAACGAGGAGCAGTACTTC. Its translation is CASSLSFNEEQYF. The chain combines TRBV7-2 with TRBJ2-7; D gene ambiguous. The CDR3 consists of 13 residues. Looked up from germline, CDR1 is SGHTA and CDR2 is FQGNSA. With 2 bases removed from V and 7 bases from J, the gap between germline ends came to 12 bases.

This clone appeared a few times. The gene calls are TRBV30 and TRBJ1-5, with TRBD1 identical over 7 bases. Per the germline V gene, CDR1 is GTSNPN and CDR2 is SVGIG (reference sequence). With 2 bases clipped from V and 4 bases from J, the junction kept 5 bases outside the gene matches. This CDR3 is 14 amino acids long. The CDR3 region has the DNA TGTGCCTGGAGTCAGATGACAGGGAATCAGCCCCAGCATTTT. Its translation: CAWSQMTGNQPQHF.

The CDR3 protein is CASSSGGGPLHF. DNA of the CDR3: TGTGCCAGCAGCTCCGGGGGGGGACCCCTCCACTTT. The V and J genes are TRBV7-3 and TRBJ1-6, with D possibly being TRBD1 (5 bases). CDR1 is SGHTA and CDR2 is FQGTGA in the germline V gene. The CDR3 is 12 amino acids. V was shortened by 4 bases and J by 12 bases, with 10 bases between the two germline ends.

The rearrangement joins TRBV27 to TRBJ1-5; weak D call: TRBD1 (5 bases). V was clipped by 9 bases and J by 0 bases, with 24 bases between them. The germline V gene has CDR1 MNHEY and CDR2 SMNVEV (reference sequence). This CDR3 spans 18 amino acids. CDR3 amino acids: CARDPDNPKEPSNQPQHF. The CDR3 region has the DNA TGTGCCAGGGACCCGGACAACCCAAAGGAGCCTAGCAATCAGCCCCAGCATTTT.

This clone showed up just a few times. This sequence joins TRBV7-9 and TRBJ2-7; 7 positions agree with TRBD1. CDR1 is SEHNR and CDR2 is FQNEAQ in the germline V gene (reference sequence). This CDR3 is built from 15 residues. V trimming: 3 bases; J trimming: 2 bases; junction bases outside the gene matches: 7. The CDR3 DNA reads TGTGCCAGCAGCTTCGACAGGGCCCGCGCCTACGAGCAGTACTTC. Amino acid sequence: CASSFDRARAYEQYF.

This clone has just one count. The CDR3 DNA is TGTGCCAGCTCACCGGGCAGCGGGGGTTACGAGCAGTACTTC. This codes for CASSPGSGGYEQYF. The rearrangement joins TRBV18 to TRBJ2-7, with 8 bases identical to TRBD2. CDR3 length: 14 amino acids. CDR1 is KGHSH and CDR2 is LQKENI in the germline V gene. V lost 3 bases to trimming and J lost 4 bases; unmatched junction nucleotides: 5.

The V call is TRBV6-6, the J call TRBJ1-5, with D uncertain. This CDR3 has 13 residues. Germline CDR1 reads MNHNY; CDR2 reads SVGAGI (reference sequence). V was cut by 4 bases and J by 7 bases, with 11 bases left in between. The CDR3 nucleotides read TGTGCCAGCAGTTTTCCCGGTCGCCAGCCCCAGCATTTT. The encoded protein is CASSFPGRQPQHF.

The chain recombines TRBV5-1 with TRBJ2-5, with D possibly TRBD2 on 5 matching bases. Looked up from germline, CDR1 is SGHRS and CDR2 is YFSETQ. V lost 0 bases, J lost 2 bases, and 14 bases lay in between. The CDR3 consists of 16 residues. CDR3 bases: TGCGCCAGCAGCTTGGTCTCTGCGGGCCCTCAAGAGACCCAGTACTTC. This translates into CASSLVSAGPQETQYF.

V and J are TRBV7-8 and TRBJ1-5; a possible D gene is TRBD1 (5 bases). This CDR3 region has 14 residues. Deletions cut 5 bases from V and 3 bases from J, with 11 bases between. Germline assignment: CDR1 SGHVS and CDR2 FQNEAQ. The CDR3 coding sequence is TGTGCCAGCAGCAGATTAGGGGTCAATCAGCCCCAGCATTTT. It encodes CASSRLGVNQPQHF.

This clone has more than one count but fewer than ten. The rearrangement uses TRBV7-8 and TRBJ2-7; 10 bases are shared with TRBD2. The CDR3 consists of 15 residues. Germline trimming cut 0 bases from V and 4 bases from J; bases unmatched to any gene: 3. Germline-derived CDR1 and CDR2 are SGHVS and FQNEAQ. CDR3 nucleotides: TGTGCCAGCAGCTTAGCCCTAGCGGGGGCGTACGAGCAGTACTTC. This encodes CASSLALAGAYEQYF.

This clone was seen just once. The chain recombines TRBV5-6 with TRBJ2-1, with D possibly being TRBD1 (6 bases). Looked up from germline, CDR1 is SGHDT and CDR2 is YYEEEE. This CDR3 spans 16 amino acids. Trimming took off 0 bases at V and 0 bases at J, with 10 bases between the two ends. For the CDR3, the DNA is TGTGCCAGCAGCTTGGAGGGGGTGCGCTCCTACAATGAGCAGTTCTTC. Translating gives CASSLEGVRSYNEQFF.

The V gene is TRBV7-2, the J gene TRBJ1-1; 11 bases line up with TRBD1. CDR3 length: 15 amino acids. V lost 2 bases and J lost 4; bases outside the gene matches: 3. CDR1 is SGHTA and CDR2 is FQGNSA in the germline V gene. CDR3 nucleotide sequence: TGTGCCAGCAGCTTATATGGGACAGGGGGCACTGAAGCTTTCTTT. Translation gives CASSLYGTGGTEAFF. The full variable domain, rest sourced from reference TRBV7-2 and TRBJ1-1, is GAGVSQSPSNKVTEKGKDVELRCDPISGHTALYWYRQSLGQGLEFLIYFQGNSAPDKSGLPSDRFSAERTGGSVSTLTIQRTQQEDSAVYLCASSLYGTGGTEAFFGQGTRLTVV.

V usage is TRBV29-1 and J usage is TRBJ2-2, with TRBD1 as a possible D gene (6 bases). Trimming took 6 bases from V and 4 from J, leaving 15 bases between them. Looked up from germline, CDR1 is SQVTM and CDR2 is ANQGSEA. CDR3 length: 14 amino acids. In DNA form, the CDR3 reads TGCAGCGTACTACCACAGGGTAGCACCGGGGAGCTGTTTTTT. Residues: CSVLPQGSTGELFF.

This clone was detected only once. The chain is built from TRBV2 and TRBJ2-1; TRBD2 matches at 9 bases. Germline V gene data show CDR1 as SNHLY and CDR2 as FYNNEI. V gave up 6 bases and J gave up 2 bases; unmatched junction bases: 17. The CDR3 length is 19 residues. The CDR3 is CASRGSLAGSRVAYNEQFF. The CDR3 coding sequence is TGTGCCAGCAGAGGGTCGCTAGCGGGGAGCCGGGTGGCCTACAATGAGCAGTTCTTC.

In the case of this clone: Germline and junction disagree at one end, which may indicate a read error. Other nucleotide sequences in the sample specify the same CDR3. The chain has TRBV6-6 and TRBJ1-6; D is unresolved. Germline V gene sequence: CDR1 MNHNY, CDR2 SVGAGI (reference sequence). The CDR3 contains 14 residues. The DNA of the CDR3 is TGCGCCAGCAGTTTAGGAGTGATTGATTCACCCCTCCACTTT. This encodes CASSLGVIDSPLHF.

This clone occurred once. Germline and junction disagree at one end, which may indicate a read error. V usage is TRBV5-1 and J usage is TRBJ2-1; maybe TRBD1 (5 bases). The germline gives CDR1 SGHRS, CDR2 YFSETQ. The CDR3 is 13 amino acids. CDR3 protein: CASSLARANGQFF. The CDR3 DNA follows: TGCGCCAGCAGCTTGGCCAGGGCTAATGGGCAGTTCTTC.